A selection of T cell receptor beta chains follows, all from one sample in a study of post-analysis software for immune sequencing data. TCRdb re-called the PCR reads through MiXCR, storing one row per CDR3 protein. The sample yields some 690,000 distinct CDR3 sequences, roughly 30% seen once. The sample comprised blood. The receptors shown here come from a girl aged 5-17 years with multiple sclerosis. The CDR3 runs from the conserved cysteine through the conserved F or W. Each record gives: V gene, CDR3 protein.

V gene: TRBV2
CDR3 protein: CASSNQDGQETQYF

V gene: TRBV7-3
CDR3 protein: CASSLNGGGYGETQYF

V gene: TRBV7-2
CDR3 protein: CASSSATGATSNEQFF

V gene: TRBV3-1
CDR3 protein: CASSTRGGASDTQYF

V gene: TRBV21-1
CDR3 protein: CASSKVGMVGAPRGNEQYF

V gene: TRBV20-1
CDR3 protein: CSARESGEHQPQHF

V gene: TRBV20-1
CDR3 protein: CSASEFMGSYEQYF

V gene: TRBV20-1
CDR3 protein: CSAMTGPKQFF

V gene: TRBV20-1
CDR3 protein: CSADRDFNEQYF

V gene: TRBV29-1
CDR3 protein: CSVSRPGGGEQFF

V gene: TRBV20-1
CDR3 protein: CSASSHRDRGGLVGYTF

V gene: TRBV5-1
CDR3 protein: CASSNQNYEQYF

V gene: TRBV29-1
CDR3 protein: CSVEGSQGFQYNEQFF

V gene: TRBV9
CDR3 protein: CASSVAVRTNTDTQYF

V gene: TRBV20-1
CDR3 protein: CSARLQVAGERKLFF

V gene: TRBV6-2/TRBV6-3
CDR3 protein: CASRPTRVSRANVLTF

V gene: TRBV7-2
CDR3 protein: CASSPFPRRGDTQYF

V gene: TRBV5-1
CDR3 protein: CAGSEGTANYGYTF

V gene: TRBV7-9
CDR3 protein: CASSPLLSGEQYF